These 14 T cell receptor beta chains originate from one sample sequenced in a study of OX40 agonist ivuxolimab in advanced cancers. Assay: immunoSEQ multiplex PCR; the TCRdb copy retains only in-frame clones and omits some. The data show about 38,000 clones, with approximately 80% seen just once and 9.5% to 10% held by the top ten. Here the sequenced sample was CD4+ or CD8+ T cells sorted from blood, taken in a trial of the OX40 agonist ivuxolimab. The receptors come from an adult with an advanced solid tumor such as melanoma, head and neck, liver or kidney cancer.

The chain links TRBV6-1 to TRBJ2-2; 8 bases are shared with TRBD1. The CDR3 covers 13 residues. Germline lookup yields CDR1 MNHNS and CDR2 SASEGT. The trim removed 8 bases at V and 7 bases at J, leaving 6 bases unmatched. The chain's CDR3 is CASRQGFNGELFF. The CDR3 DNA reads TGTGCCAGCCGACAGGGGTTCAACGGGGAGCTGTTTTTT.

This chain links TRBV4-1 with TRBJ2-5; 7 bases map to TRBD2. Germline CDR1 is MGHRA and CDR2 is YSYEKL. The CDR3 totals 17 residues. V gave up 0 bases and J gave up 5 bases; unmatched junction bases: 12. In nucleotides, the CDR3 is TGCGCCAGCAGCCAAGAGGTGGGCGGGAGCCTTGGGGAGACCCAGTACTTC. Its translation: CASSQEVGGSLGETQYF.

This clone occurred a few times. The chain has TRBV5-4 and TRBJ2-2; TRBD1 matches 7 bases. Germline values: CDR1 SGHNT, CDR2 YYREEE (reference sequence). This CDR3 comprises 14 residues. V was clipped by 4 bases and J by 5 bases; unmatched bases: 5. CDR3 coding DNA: TGTGCCAGCAGCCTTAACAGGGGAACCGGGGAGCTGTTTTTT. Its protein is CASSLNRGTGELFF.

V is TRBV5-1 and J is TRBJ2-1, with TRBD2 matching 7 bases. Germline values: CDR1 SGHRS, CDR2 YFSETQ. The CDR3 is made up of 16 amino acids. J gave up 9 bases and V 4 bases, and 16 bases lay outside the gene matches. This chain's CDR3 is CASSPGVSGVLGEQFF. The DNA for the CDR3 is TGCGCCAGCAGCCCGGGTGTGAGCGGGGTTTTGGGTGAGCAGTTCTTC.

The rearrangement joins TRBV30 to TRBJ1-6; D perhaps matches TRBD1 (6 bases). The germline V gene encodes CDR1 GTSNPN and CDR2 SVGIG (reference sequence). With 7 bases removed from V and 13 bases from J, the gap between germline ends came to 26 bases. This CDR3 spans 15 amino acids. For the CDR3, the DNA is TGTGCCTACAACCCAACAGGGTCAAGTTCCTGGCCCCTCCACTTT. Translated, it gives CAYNPTGSSSWPLHF. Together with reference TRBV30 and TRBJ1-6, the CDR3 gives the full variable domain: SQTIHQWPATLVQPVGSPLSLECTVEGTSNPNLYWYRQAAGRGLQLLFYSVGIGQISSEVPQNLSASRPQDRQFILSSKKLLLSDSGFYLCAYNPTGSSSWPLHFGNGTRLTVT.

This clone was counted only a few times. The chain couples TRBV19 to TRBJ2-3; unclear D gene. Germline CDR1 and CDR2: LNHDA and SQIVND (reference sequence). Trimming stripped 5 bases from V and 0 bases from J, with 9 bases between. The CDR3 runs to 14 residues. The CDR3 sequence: CASSPGTSTDTQYF. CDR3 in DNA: TGTGCCAGTAGTCCAGGAACTAGCACAGATACGCAGTATTTT.

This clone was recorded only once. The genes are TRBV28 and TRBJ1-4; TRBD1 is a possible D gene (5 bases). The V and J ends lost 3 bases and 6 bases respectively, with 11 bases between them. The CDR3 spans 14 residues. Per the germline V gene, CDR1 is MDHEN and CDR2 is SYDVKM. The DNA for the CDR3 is TGTGCCAGCAGTTTTAGCGGGGCCGATGAAAAACTGTTTTTT. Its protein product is CASSFSGADEKLFF.

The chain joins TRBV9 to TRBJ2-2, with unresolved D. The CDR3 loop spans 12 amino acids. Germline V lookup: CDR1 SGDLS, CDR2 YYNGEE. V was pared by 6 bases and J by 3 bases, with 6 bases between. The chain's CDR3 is CASNSHTGELFF. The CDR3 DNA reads TGTGCCAGCAACAGTCACACCGGGGAGCTGTTTTTT.

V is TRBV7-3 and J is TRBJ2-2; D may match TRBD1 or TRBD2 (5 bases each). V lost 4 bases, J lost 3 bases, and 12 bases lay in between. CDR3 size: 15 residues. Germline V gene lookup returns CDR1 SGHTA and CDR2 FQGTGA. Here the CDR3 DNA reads TGTGCCAGCAGCTCGGGGCTAGGCGACACCGGGGAGCTGTTTTTT. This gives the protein CASSSGLGDTGELFF.

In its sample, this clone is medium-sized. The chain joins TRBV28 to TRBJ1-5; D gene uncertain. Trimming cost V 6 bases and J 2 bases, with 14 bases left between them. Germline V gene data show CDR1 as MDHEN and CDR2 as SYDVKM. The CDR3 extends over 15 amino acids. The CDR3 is CASSRGSPRNQPQHF. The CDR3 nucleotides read TGTGCCAGCAGCCGTGGGTCGCCCCGCAATCAGCCCCAGCATTTT.

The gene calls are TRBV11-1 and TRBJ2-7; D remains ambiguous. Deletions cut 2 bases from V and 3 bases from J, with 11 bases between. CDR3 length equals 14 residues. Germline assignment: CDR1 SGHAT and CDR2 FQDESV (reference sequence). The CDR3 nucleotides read TGTGCCAGCAGCTTATCGATAGTAGGCTACGAGCAGTACTTC. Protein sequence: CASSLSIVGYEQYF.

In DNA, the CDR3 is TGCGCCAGCAGCCAAGAGTCGACCTACGGGTCAGATACGCAGTATTTT. Translating it yields CASSQESTYGSDTQYF. V gene TRBV4-1 combines with J gene TRBJ2-3, with D uncertain. CDR1 MGHRA and CDR2 YSYEKL come from the germline V gene. Deletions cut 0 bases from V and 4 bases from J, with 14 bases between. The CDR3 length is 16 residues.

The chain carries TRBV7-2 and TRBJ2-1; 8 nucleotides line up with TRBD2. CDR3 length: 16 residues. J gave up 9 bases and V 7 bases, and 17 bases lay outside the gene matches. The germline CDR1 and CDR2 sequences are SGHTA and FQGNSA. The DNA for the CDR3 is TGTGCCAGCACCATAAGCGGGACTAGGGCTAAAAGTGAGCAGTTCTTC. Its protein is CASTISGTRAKSEQFF.

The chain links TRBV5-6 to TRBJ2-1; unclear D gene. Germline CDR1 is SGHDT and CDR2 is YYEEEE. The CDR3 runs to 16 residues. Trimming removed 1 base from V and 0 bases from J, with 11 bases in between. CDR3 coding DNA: TGTGCCAGCAGCTTGACGCCTAGGTTCTCCTACAATGAGCAGTTCTTC. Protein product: CASSLTPRFSYNEQFF.